The 3 T cell receptor beta chains listed next were all sequenced from one sample in a study of shared clonotypes between healthy human individuals. Data came from immunoSEQ multiplex PCR; TCRdb stores just in-frame clones and leaves some out. The sample shows 2.3 million or so clones, approximately 93% of them seen only once. Specimen: naive CD4+ T cells from PBMCs. Sample subset: CD45RA+ positively selected. The receptors stem from a man aged 18 to 29 in good health. Some clones in this sample may be carry-over from other donors' samples.

This chain uses TRBV19 with TRBJ2-5; the D gene could be TRBD1 or TRBD2 (5 bases each). V lost 5 bases and J 5 bases, leaving 12 bases between the germline ends. Looked up from germline, CDR1 is LNHDA and CDR2 is SQIVND (reference sequence). CDR3 length: 13 residues. CDR3 loop: CASSHPGTETQYF. For the CDR3, the DNA is TGTGCCAGTAGTCATCCGGGGACGGAGACCCAGTACTTC.

This chain uses TRBV5-6 with TRBJ2-5; a possible D gene is TRBD2 (6 bases). The CDR3 runs 14 residues. Deletions cut 2 bases from V and 5 bases from J, with 13 bases between. The V gene's germline CDR1 is SGHDT and CDR2 YYEEEE. The CDR3 DNA follows: TGTGCCAGCAGCTTTATGCAGGCGGGGGAGACCCAGTACTTC. Residues: CASSFMQAGETQYF.

The V and J genes are TRBV5-1 and TRBJ2-3, with TRBD2 as a possible D gene (6 bases). Germline assignment: CDR1 SGHRS and CDR2 YFSETQ. The CDR3 extends over 14 amino acids. V dropped 5 bases and J dropped 0 bases, with 10 bases sitting between them. The CDR3 DNA reads as TGCGCCAGCAGGGCCGGGACTAGCACAGATACGCAGTATTTT. Residues: CASRAGTSTDTQYF.